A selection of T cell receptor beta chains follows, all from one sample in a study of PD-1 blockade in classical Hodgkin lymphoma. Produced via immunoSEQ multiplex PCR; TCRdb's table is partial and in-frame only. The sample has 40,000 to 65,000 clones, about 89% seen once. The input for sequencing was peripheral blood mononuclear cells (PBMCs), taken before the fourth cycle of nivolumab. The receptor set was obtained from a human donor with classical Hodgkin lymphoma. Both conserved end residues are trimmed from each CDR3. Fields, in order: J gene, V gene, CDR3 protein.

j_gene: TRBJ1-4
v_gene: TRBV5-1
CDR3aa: ASAVGGTNEKLF

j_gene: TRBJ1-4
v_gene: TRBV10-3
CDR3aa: AISDSGGRAEKLF

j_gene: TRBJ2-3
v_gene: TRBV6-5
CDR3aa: ASTGLGTDTQY

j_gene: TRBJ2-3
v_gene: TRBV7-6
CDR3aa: ASSLGAGGGTDTQY

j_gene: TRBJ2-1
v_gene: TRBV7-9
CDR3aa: ASSLMGGLAKNYNEQF

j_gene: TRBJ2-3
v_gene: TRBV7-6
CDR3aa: ASSLAAQGGVDTQY

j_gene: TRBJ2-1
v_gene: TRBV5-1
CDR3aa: ASSLGSGGIYNEQF

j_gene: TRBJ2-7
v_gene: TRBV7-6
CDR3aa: ASSPGRSRSSYEQY

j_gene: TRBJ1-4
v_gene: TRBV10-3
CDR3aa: AISESGTVGKLF

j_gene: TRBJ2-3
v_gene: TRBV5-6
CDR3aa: ASSLELSSTDTQY

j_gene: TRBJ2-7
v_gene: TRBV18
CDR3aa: ASSPSLLDYEQY

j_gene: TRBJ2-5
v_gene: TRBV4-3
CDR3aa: ASSQGTTAGTQY

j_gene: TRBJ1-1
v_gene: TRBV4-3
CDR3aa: ASSQPGGRGAAEAF

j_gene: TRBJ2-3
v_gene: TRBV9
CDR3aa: ASSMFTDTQY

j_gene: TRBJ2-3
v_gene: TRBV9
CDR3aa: ASSVGTLGTDTQY

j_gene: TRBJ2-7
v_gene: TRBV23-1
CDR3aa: ASRLGLSYEQY

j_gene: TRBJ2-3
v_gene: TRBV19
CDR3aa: ASGTSGSDTQY

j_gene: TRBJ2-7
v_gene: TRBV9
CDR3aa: ASSPHLRGDGGEQY

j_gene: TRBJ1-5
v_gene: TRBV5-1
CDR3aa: ASSLNGNSNQPQH

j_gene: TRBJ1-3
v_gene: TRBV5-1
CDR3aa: ASSLGVSWGKPPSLSGNTIY

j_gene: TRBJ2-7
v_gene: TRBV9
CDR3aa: ASSVGGGQGTYEQY

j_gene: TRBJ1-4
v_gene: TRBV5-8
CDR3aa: ASSFDRGSEKLF

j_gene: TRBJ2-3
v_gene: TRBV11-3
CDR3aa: ASSQTSGGAGSTDTQY

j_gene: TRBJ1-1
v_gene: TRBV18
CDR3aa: ASSREMDGNTEAF

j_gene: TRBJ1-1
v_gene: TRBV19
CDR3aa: ASSIERRRTEAF

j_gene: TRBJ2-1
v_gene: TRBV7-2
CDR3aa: ASSLGLEHYNEQF

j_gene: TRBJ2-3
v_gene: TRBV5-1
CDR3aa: ASSLGLLSTDTQY

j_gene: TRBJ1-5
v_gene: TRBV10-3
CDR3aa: AISSTGPTQPQH

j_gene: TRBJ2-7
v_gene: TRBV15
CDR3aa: ATSTTGEGQGAYEQY

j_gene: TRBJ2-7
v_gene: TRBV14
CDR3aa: ASSQDTSSGSNQY

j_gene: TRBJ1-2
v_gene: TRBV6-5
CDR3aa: ASSGAGAGYT

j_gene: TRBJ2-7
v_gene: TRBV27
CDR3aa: ASSFLAGESSYEQY

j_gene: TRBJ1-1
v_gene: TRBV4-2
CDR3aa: ASSQDRGSYEAF

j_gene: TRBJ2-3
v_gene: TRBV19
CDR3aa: ASSPRSFSTDTQY

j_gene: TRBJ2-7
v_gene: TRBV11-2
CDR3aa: ASTPDRTPTEQY

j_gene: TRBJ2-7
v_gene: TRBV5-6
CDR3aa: ASSFVPSGEQY

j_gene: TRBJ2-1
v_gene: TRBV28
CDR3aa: ASSFGQSAEQF

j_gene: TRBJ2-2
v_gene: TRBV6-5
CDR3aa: ASSGGDTGELF

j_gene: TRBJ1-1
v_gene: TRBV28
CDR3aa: ASSFRPAQAF

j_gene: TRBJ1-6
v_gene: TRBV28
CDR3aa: ASNRGGDRVPPLH

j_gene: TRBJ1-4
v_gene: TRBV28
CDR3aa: ASSSKGVGTTNEKLF

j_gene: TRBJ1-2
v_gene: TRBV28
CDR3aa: ASSDPYGYT

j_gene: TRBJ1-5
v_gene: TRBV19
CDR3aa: ASSTRGTGYSNQPQH

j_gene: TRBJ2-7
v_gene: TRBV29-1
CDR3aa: SVRDRSYEQY

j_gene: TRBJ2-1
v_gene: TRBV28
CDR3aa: ASTTRELASDEQF

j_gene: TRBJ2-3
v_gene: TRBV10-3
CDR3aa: AIKGAFSTDTQY

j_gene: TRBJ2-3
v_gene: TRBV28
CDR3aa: ASSLASDTQY

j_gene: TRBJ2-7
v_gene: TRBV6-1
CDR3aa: ASALIPAATYEQY

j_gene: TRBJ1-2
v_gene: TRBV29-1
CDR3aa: SHPYGRLRDHNYGYT

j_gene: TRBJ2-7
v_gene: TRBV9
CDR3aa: ASSVGLDLYEQY